Each of the 5 T cell receptor beta chains below was sequenced from the same sample in a study of blood T cell repertoires in COVID-19. Assay: immunoSEQ multiplex PCR; the TCRdb copy retains only in-frame clones and omits some. Seen here are 250,000 to 300,000 clones, 80% to 90% observed once, and the top ten hold 4.5% to 6.5%. The sequencing sample was made of peripheral blood. The receptors originated from an older man with acute or convalescent COVID-19.

This rearrangement joins TRBV7-9 to TRBJ2-1, with TRBD2 matching 11 bases. Trimming took 5 bases from V and 8 from J; bases not matched to a gene: 5. In germline, CDR1 is SEHNR, CDR2 FQNEAQ (reference sequence). CDR3 length equals 14 residues. In nucleotides, the CDR3 is TGTGCCAGCAGCCTTTTTAGCGGGGGGGATGAGCAGTTCTTC. Amino acid sequence: CASSLFSGGDEQFF.

The genes are TRBV13 and TRBJ2-1; 9 nucleotides agree with TRBD2. This CDR3 comprises 15 residues. The V and J ends lost 5 bases and 2 bases, in that order; junction bases with no gene match: 4. CDR1 PRHDT and CDR2 FYEKMQ come from the germline V gene (reference sequence). The CDR3 region is CASSEGLATYNEQFF. The CDR3 DNA is TGTGCCAGCAGCGAGGGACTAGCCACCTACAATGAGCAGTTCTTC.

DNA for the CDR3: TGTGCCAGTAGAGATCGGGCAGGGGGAAATGAAAAACTGTTTTTT. This sequence encodes CASRDRAGGNEKLFF. This rearrangement joins TRBV19 to TRBJ1-4; 7 nucleotides match TRBD1. CDR1 LNHDA and CDR2 SQIVND come from the germline V gene (reference sequence). V lost 6 bases and J lost 5; bases outside the gene matches: 9. This CDR3 contains 15 residues.

This clone has just one count. CDR3 nucleotides: TGTGCCAGCAGTTCCTCCGGGACAAGCTCCTACGAGCAGTACTTC. Amino acid sequence: CASSSSGTSSYEQYF. This sequence joins TRBV28 and TRBJ2-7; D might be TRBD1 (6 bases). The V end lost 4 bases, the J end lost 0 bases, and 13 bases lay between the germline ends. The CDR3 runs 15 residues. The germline V gene has CDR1 MDHEN and CDR2 SYDVKM.

The CDR3 region is CASSFTGANVLTF. DNA for the CDR3: TGTGCCAGCAGCTTCACTGGGGCCAACGTCCTGACTTTC. V is TRBV5-4 and J is TRBJ2-6; D uncertain. The germline CDR1 and CDR2 sequences are SGHNT and YYREEE (reference sequence). V lost 2 bases, J lost 2 bases, and 2 bases lay in between. This CDR3 is built from 13 residues.